Each of the 10 T cell receptor beta chains below was sequenced from the same sample in a study of blood T cell repertoires in COVID-19. Sequenced by immunoSEQ multiplex PCR; TCRdb stores in-frame clones only, minus some. The data hold over 200,000 clones, with 80% to 85% observed a single time. Input material: PBMCs or T cells enriched from blood (not recorded which). The receptors come from a woman aged 40-49 years who had recovered from COVID-19.

The rearrangement links TRBV25-1 to TRBJ1-1; TRBD1 agrees at 10 bases. The V gene end was trimmed by 4 bases and the J gene end by 4 bases; junction bases not matched to a gene: 3. Looked up from germline, CDR1 is MGHDK and CDR2 is SYGVNS. CDR3 length: 14 amino acids. The CDR3 reads CASSGQGARTEAFF. CDR3 coding DNA: TGTGCCAGCAGTGGACAGGGGGCGCGCACTGAAGCTTTCTTT.

This clone was detected once. Sequence at one end of the junction differs from germline and may be a read error. The CDR3 here is CASSLNLPGQRNF. The CDR3 nucleotides read TGTGCCAGCAGTCTCAATCTTCCGGGACAGAGGAACTTC. The gene calls are TRBV12-3 or TRBV12-4 and TRBJ2-4; the match to TRBD1 covers 7 bases. There are 13 residues in the CDR3.

Remarks on this clone: Relative to the germline gene, one junction end is altered; a read error may explain this. The chain recombines TRBV7-2 with TRBJ2-3; the match to TRBD2 covers 9 bases. Germline CDR1 is SGHTA and CDR2 is FQGNSA. The CDR3 is 15 residues long. The CDR3 sequence is CASSFLTSGTDTQYF. The CDR3 nucleotides read TGTGCCAGCAGTTTCCTGACTAGCGGCACCGATACGCAGTATTTT.

The V gene is TRBV24-1, the J gene TRBJ2-1, with 7 nucleotides matching TRBD1. Germline assignment: CDR1 KGHDR and CDR2 SFDVKD. The CDR3 covers 15 residues. The V gene end was trimmed by 3 bases and the J gene end by 6 bases; junction bases not matched to a gene: 7. The CDR3 reads CATSDGDRVGNEQFF. The CDR3 DNA follows: TGTGCCACCAGTGATGGAGACAGGGTTGGCAATGAGCAGTTCTTC.

In DNA, the CDR3 is TGTGCCAGTGGAACCGGGACATTCCTCTACGAGCAGTACGTC. Protein sequence: CASGTGTFLYEQYV. The gene calls are TRBV28 and TRBJ2-7; maybe TRBD1 (6 bases). Germline V gives CDR1 MDHEN, CDR2 SYDVKM. The V and J ends lost 9 bases and 3 bases respectively, with 18 bases between them. This CDR3 has 14 amino acids.

CDR3 coding DNA: TGTGCCAGCAGGGCCCCGGAGGGACAGGAAACCTACAATGAGCAGTTCTTC. Translating gives CASRAPEGQETYNEQFF. V gene TRBV28 combines with J gene TRBJ2-1, with 8 bases identical to TRBD1. The CDR3 runs 17 residues. CDR1 MDHEN and CDR2 SYDVKM come from the germline V gene. V lost 6 bases and J lost 2; bases outside the gene matches: 12.

The rearrangement links TRBV7-2 to TRBJ2-1, with TRBD2 matching over 7 bases. J gave up 9 bases and V 2 bases, and 10 bases lay outside the gene matches. The CDR3 loop spans 15 amino acids. Germline V gene sequence: CDR1 SGHTA, CDR2 FQGNSA. This CDR3 is CASSLTGGRGVEQFF. DNA for the CDR3: TGTGCCAGCAGCTTAACGGGAGGCCGGGGGGTTGAGCAGTTCTTC.

The gene calls are TRBV27 and TRBJ1-5; unclear D gene. Trimming stripped 1 base from V and 9 bases from J, with 10 bases between. The CDR3 is 13 residues long. Germline V gene data show CDR1 as MNHEY and CDR2 as SMNVEV (reference sequence). CDR3 residues: CASSLFRSGPQHF. The CDR3 DNA reads as TGTGCCAGCAGTTTATTTCGTTCGGGGCCCCAGCATTTT.

The V and J genes are TRBV9 and TRBJ1-2; D is ambiguous. This CDR3 has 12 amino acids. Looked up from germline, CDR1 is SGDLS and CDR2 is YYNGEE. V lost 4 bases and J lost 8, with 12 bases in between. The chain's CDR3 is CASSPPSIGYTF. The DNA of the CDR3 is TGTGCCAGCAGCCCTCCTAGTATCGGCTACACCTTC.

This chain connects TRBV4-1 to TRBJ2-7; 9 nucleotides agree with TRBD2. The germline V gene has CDR1 MGHRA and CDR2 YSYEKL. The V segment lost 2 bases and the J segment 6 bases; nucleotides outside the gene matches: 8. This CDR3 is 15 amino acids long. As DNA, the CDR3 is TGCGCCAGCAGCCAATTAGGTTTAGCGGGAGTCGAGCAGTACTTC. Amino acid sequence: CASSQLGLAGVEQYF.